Listed below are T cell receptor beta chains from one sample, sequenced in a study of blood T cell repertoires in COVID-19. Some clones are missing from TCRdb's copy, which holds only in-frame ones; the method was immunoSEQ multiplex PCR. The sample yields some 240,000 clones, roughly 80% seen once. The sequencing sample was made of peripheral blood. Source of these receptors: a woman of 80 years or more with acute or convalescent COVID-19. CDR3s include the opening cysteine and the closing phenylalanine or tryptophan. Each record gives: V gene, clone size, J gene, D gene, CDR3 DNA, CDR3 protein. The D gene is left open where the match is weak. Where a row states a size, it is once, few, many or the class of an expanded clone; other rows omit it.

TRBV28	.	TRBJ1-1	.	TGTGCCAGCAGTGATACCCGACAGACAGAAGCTTTCTTT	CASSDTRQTEAFF
TRBV27	.	TRBJ2-7	.	TGTGCCAGCAGCCTTCAGCGGGCTGACTACGAGCAGTACTTC	CASSLQRADYEQYF
TRBV29-1	.	TRBJ2-5	.	TGCAGCGCGGACCGGGGGTGGGAGACCCAGTACTTC	CSADRGWETQYF
TRBV5-6	.	TRBJ2-1	TRBD2	TGTGCCAGCAGCCCTGAGAGGGGCGGGCAGCGGGGGGCACACAATGAGCAGTTCTTC	CASSPERGGQRGAHNEQFF
TRBV10-3	.	TRBJ2-2	TRBD2	TGTGCCATCAGTGCGTCTAGCGGGGCGGACACCGGGGAGCTGTTTTTT	CAISASSGADTGELFF
TRBV5-1	.	TRBJ1-1	.	TGCGCCAGCAGACCGGGGACACTCACTGAAGCTTTCTTT	CASRPGTLTEAFF
TRBV7-3	.	TRBJ2-1	TRBD2	TGTGCCAGCAGCTTACTTCCCGGACTAGCGGGGGGCTCTGAGCAGTTCTTC	CASSLLPGLAGGSEQFF
TRBV10-3	.	TRBJ1-2	.	TGTGCCATCAGGGACATCTGGTCTAACTATGGCTACACCTTC	CAIRDIWSNYGYTF
TRBV4-1	.	TRBJ1-1	.	TGCGCCAGCAGCCACCATCTCAGGGAGGGCGCTGAAGCTTTCTTT	CASSHHLREGAEAFF
TRBV29-1	.	TRBJ1-2	.	TGCAGCGTAAATCCCGAGGGAGGCTACACCTTC	CSVNPEGGYTF
TRBV15	.	TRBJ2-1	TRBD2	TGTGCCAGCGGGGGGGCCTGGGGGAATGAGCAGTTCTTC	CASGGAWGNEQFF
TRBV30	.	TRBJ2-3	TRBD2	TGTGCCTGGAGTACAGCGTTTACTAGCGGCACAGATACGCAGTATTTT	CAWSTAFTSGTDTQYF
TRBV6-6	.	TRBJ1-1	.	TGTGCCAGCAGCTCTTTGCGGGCCTCGAGAACTGAAGCTTTCTTT	CASSSLRASRTEAFF
TRBV2	.	TRBJ1-1	TRBD1	TGTGCCAGCACGAAGGACAGGGTCGCTGAAGCTTTCTTT	CASTKDRVAEAFF
TRBV29-1	.	TRBJ2-3	TRBD2	TGCAGCGTTGAACGTGGGGGGGAGGAAGATACGCAGTATTTT	CSVERGGEEDTQYF
TRBV28	.	TRBJ1-5	.	TGTGCCAGCAGTTCCCCAGGGAACAATCAGCCCCAGCATTTT	CASSSPGNNQPQHF
TRBV19	.	TRBJ1-5	TRBD1	TGTGCCAGTAGCTCGGACAGGGGGCAGGTTCAGCCCCAGCATTTT	CASSSDRGQVQPQHF
TRBV7-9	.	TRBJ2-1	TRBD2	TGTGCCAGCAGCTTACCCCCCATGACTAGCGGGCCAATTAATGAGCAGTTCTTC	CASSLPPMTSGPINEQFF
TRBV5-1	.	TRBJ2-1	TRBD1	TGCGCCAGCAGCTCTCGGACAGGGGCCACCTACAATGAGCAGTTCTTC	CASSSRTGATYNEQFF
TRBV5-6	few	TRBJ1-6	.	TGTGCCAGCAGCTTGTCCATTTCACCCCTCCACTTT	CASSLSISPLHF
TRBV13	.	TRBJ2-3	.	TGTGCCAGCAGCTTAGGCCCAACAGGGAAAGATACGCAGTATTTT	CASSLGPTGKDTQYF
TRBV7-2	.	TRBJ2-7	TRBD2	TGTGCCAGCAGCTTAGCCGGGACTAGCGCCCACGAGCAGTACTTC	CASSLAGTSAHEQYF
TRBV6-6	.	TRBJ2-1	TRBD1	TGTGCCAGCAGTCGACAGGGGCAAGACAATGAGCAGTTCTTC	CASSRQGQDNEQFF
TRBV9	.	TRBJ2-7	TRBD2	TGTGCCAGCAGCGAGGCCGGGACTAGCGGGGACGAGCAGTACTTC	CASSEAGTSGDEQYF
TRBV21-1	.	TRBJ2-3	.	TGTGCCAGCATCCTTAGGGGAACAGATACGCAGTATTTT	CASILRGTDTQYF
TRBV5-1	.	TRBJ2-1	TRBD2	TGCGCCAGCAGCCTCCCCCGGGGTAGCGGGGGGGGCTCGGATGAGCAGTTCTTC	CASSLPRGSGGGSDEQFF
TRBV3-1/TRBV3-2	once	TRBJ1-4	.	TGTGCCAGCAGCCAACGGGTACCGGGGTCCGAAAAACTGTTTTTT	CASSQRVPGSEKLFF
TRBV5-4	.	TRBJ1-2	.	TGTGCCAGCAGCTCCCCAGGGGTGGGGGGCTACACCTTC	CASSSPGVGGYTF
TRBV4-2	.	TRBJ1-4	.	TGTGCCAGCCAGGGTGAGGCTAATGAAAAACTGTTTTTT	CASQGEANEKLFF
TRBV29-1	few	TRBJ1-2	.	TGCAGCTCCCAGGGAGGAGCTAACTATGGCTACACCTTC	CSSQGGANYGYTF
TRBV5-1	.	TRBJ1-6	.	TGCGCCAGCAGCTTGGATCTGAATTCACCCCTCCACTTT	CASSLDLNSPLHF
TRBV5-8	.	TRBJ1-6	TRBD1	TGTGCCAGCAGCCTAAGACAGGGGAGCCCCTATAATTCACCCCTCCACTTT	CASSLRQGSPYNSPLHF
TRBV28	.	TRBJ1-4	.	TGTGCCAGCAGTTTTGCCACAGGTCCCTCTGGTGAAAAACTGTTTTTT	CASSFATGPSGEKLFF
TRBV5-1	.	TRBJ1-1	TRBD1	TGCGCCAGCAGCCCGGGACAGGGGTGGACTGAAGCTTTCTTT	CASSPGQGWTEAFF
TRBV6-6	.	TRBJ2-7	TRBD2	TGTGCCAGCAGTTACTCGCGGGGGACGTCCTACGAGCAGTACTTC	CASSYSRGTSYEQYF
TRBV15	.	TRBJ1-2	.	TGTGCCACCAGCAGAGATGGGGGGAGCTATGGCTACACCTTC	CATSRDGGSYGYTF
TRBV20-1	.	TRBJ1-4	.	TGCAGTGCTAGTGCGGACAGCGGATTAAATGAAAAACTGTTTTTT	CSASADSGLNEKLFF
TRBV5-1	.	TRBJ2-1	TRBD2	TGCGCCAGCAGCTTCTACCCCCAGTTGGGCGGGGGGGTCTACAATGAGCAGTTCTTC	CASSFYPQLGGGVYNEQFF
TRBV2	.	TRBJ2-2	TRBD1	TGTGCCAGCAGACAGGGGGTGGCCGGGGAGCTGTTTTTT	CASRQGVAGELFF
TRBV18	.	TRBJ2-1	TRBD2	TGTGCCAGCTCACCACCCCCTAAGCTAGCGGGGAATGAGCAGTTCTTC	CASSPPPKLAGNEQFF
TRBV6-4	.	TRBJ2-3	TRBD1	TGTGCCAGCAGTGTCGGACAGGGTACCACAGATACGCAGTATTTT	CASSVGQGTTDTQYF
TRBV18	.	TRBJ2-7	.	TGTGCCAGCTCACCTGGGCCCTACGAGCAGTACTTC	CASSPGPYEQYF
TRBV2	.	TRBJ1-5	.	TGTGCCAGCAGATGGGCCAACAATCAGCCCCAGCATTTT	CASRWANNQPQHF
TRBV7-2	.	TRBJ2-6	TRBD2	TGTGCCAGCAGCCCATTCCGGGACTACCCTTCTGGGGCCAACGTCCTGACTTTC	CASSPFRDYPSGANVLTF
TRBV3-1/TRBV3-2	.	TRBJ2-2	TRBD2	TGTGCCAGCAGCCGCCCACTAGCGGGGCAAAACACCGGGGAGCTGTTTTTT	CASSRPLAGQNTGELFF
TRBV28	.	TRBJ1-2	.	TGTGCCAGCAGTAACGTTCGGGAGGGCTACACCTTC	CASSNVREGYTF
TRBV19	.	TRBJ2-7	.	TGTGCCAGTAGCCCCGGGACATTATACGAGCAGTACTTC	CASSPGTLYEQYF
TRBV10-3	.	TRBJ1-1	TRBD1	TGTGCCATCAGCAGGGGGCACACTGAAGCTTTCTTT	CAISRGHTEAFF
TRBV4-2	.	TRBJ1-2	.	TGTGCCAGCAGCCAAGGCGACGAAATTAGGGGCGATAATAACTATGGCTACACCTTC	CASSQGDEIRGDNNYGYTF
TRBV11-2	.	TRBJ2-3	TRBD1	TGTGCCAGCAGCTTCTGGACAGGGGGCGTAGATACGCAGTATTTT	CASSFWTGGVDTQYF
TRBV18	.	TRBJ2-7	.	TGTGCCAGCTCACCAAGCTGGGAGCGCGGTTCTTACTTC	CASSPSWERGSYF
TRBV7-9	.	TRBJ1-1	.	TGTGCCAGCAGACCTATAATTCAGGTGAACACTGAAGCTTTCTTT	CASRPIIQVNTEAFF
TRBV15	.	TRBJ2-1	TRBD2	TGTGCCACCAGCAGAGAGATAGCGGGGCTGAACAATGAGCAGTTCTTC	CATSREIAGLNNEQFF